This TCR beta chain originates from a study of T cells after yellow fever vaccination. Study conclusions and caveats: Researchers cautioned that FACS-sorted repertoires could harbor abundant clonotypes contaminating from the bulk population. A limited proportion of clonotypes was detected within both the CD4 and CD8 compartments.

At least ten counts were recorded for this clonotype. Its antigen is not identified. This CDR3 has 20 amino acids. Per the germline V gene, CDR1 is LGHNA and CDR2 is YSLEER. The V and J ends lost 1 base and 2 bases, in that order; junction bases with no gene match: 13. Template switching by 5'RACE produced TCR cDNA, adding a universal primer site and UMIs. TCRdb re-called the 5' RACE reads with MiXCR, one entry per CDR3 protein. The sample carries 70,000 or so distinct CDR3 sequences, around 5% recorded once. The receptor was derived from a man between 18 and 35 years old who received the YFV17D yellow fever vaccine. The specimen was CD4+ T cells sorted from PBMCs, collected more than 14 days after the first yellow fever vaccination. The chain has TRBV4-3 and TRBJ2-1; 11 bases map to TRBD2. Here the CDR3 DNA reads TGCGCCAGCAGCCAAGGTTTAGCGGGGGGGCCGGAACGCCCCTACAATGAGCAGTTCTTC. Its protein product is CASSQGLAGGPERPYNEQFF.